Listed below are T cell receptor beta chains from one sample, sequenced in a study of blood T cells in healthy people across ages. TCRdb reprocessed the 5' RACE reads with MiXCR, giving one entry per CDR3 protein. The sample includes 1.5 million to 2 million distinct CDR3 sequences, approximately 28% of them seen just once. Input material: blood. These TCRs come from a woman in her thirties in good health. Both conserved end residues are part of each CDR3. A D gene is named only where the DNA matches it firmly. Clone size is shown for a subset of rows, as once, few, many or a class of expanded clone.

TRBD2	TRBV5-1	-	TRBJ2-3	TGCGCCAGCAGCTTGGGACTAGCGGGAATGGAGCAGTATTTT	CASSLGLAGMEQYF
-	TRBV4-1	few	TRBJ1-6	TGCGCCAGCAGCCAAGCTCCGAAGAATTCACCCCTCCACTTT	CASSQAPKNSPLHF
TRBD2	TRBV6-5	many	TRBJ2-3	TGTGCCAGCACTAGCGGGGGGAGCACAGATACGCAGTATTTT	CASTSGGSTDTQYF
-	TRBV7-2	-	TRBJ2-5	TGTGCCAGCAGCTTAATTCTGGTTCCAGATACGCAGTACTTC	CASSLILVPDTQYF
TRBD2	TRBV10-1	many	TRBJ2-1	TGCGCCAGCATAGGCGGGAGGGCAATGTATGAGCAGTTCTTC	CASIGGRAMYEQFF
-	TRBV12-3/TRBV12-4	-	TRBJ1-4	TGTGCCAGCAGGGGAGCTGGACGGAATGAAAAACTGTTTTTT	CASRGAGRNEKLFF
-	TRBV27	-	TRBJ1-1	TGTGCCAGCAAGGACATCCTGAACACTGAAGCTTTCTTT	CASKDILNTEAFF
TRBD1	TRBV5-1	-	TRBJ2-7	TGCGCCAGCTCCCTCTCGGAACAGGGGTCATACAATGAGCAGTACTTC	CASSLSEQGSYNEQYF
TRBD1	TRBV29-1	-	TRBJ1-1	TGCAGCGTGTGGACAGGGAGCACTGAAGCTTTCTTT	CSVWTGSTEAFF
TRBD1	TRBV29-1	-	TRBJ2-4	TGCAGCGTCGGGTTGGGAGGACAGGGGAAAAACATTCAGTACTTC	CSVGLGGQGKNIQYF
TRBD2	TRBV28	-	TRBJ2-7	TGTGCCAGCACCCCCGGGGGGTTCCTCTACGAGCAGTACTTC	CASTPGGFLYEQYF
-	TRBV29-1	-	TRBJ2-1	TGCAGCGCCATAGCAGGGCCCTCCTACAATGAGCAGTTCTTC	CSAIAGPSYNEQFF
-	TRBV5-1	-	TRBJ1-1	TGCGCCAGCAGCTTGGAGTGGGATCGGGGGTCGACTGAAGCTTTCTTT	CASSLEWDRGSTEAFF
-	TRBV9	-	TRBJ2-1	TGTACCAGCAGTTTAGCGGACCTCTCCTACAATGAGCAGTTCTTC	CTSSLADLSYNEQFF
TRBD1	TRBV7-9	-	TRBJ1-2	TGTGCCAGCAGCCTCAGGGGGTCAAAGGGCTACACCTTC	CASSLRGSKGYTF
-	TRBV29-1	few	TRBJ2-1	TGCAGCGTTGAAGTTGTAGCGGCTAAGGCCGAGCAGTTCTTC	CSVEVVAAKAEQFF
-	TRBV9	-	TRBJ1-5	TGTGCCAGCAGCGCAGGACCGGCGGATCAGCCCCAGCATTTT	CASSAGPADQPQHF
-	TRBV20-1	-	TRBJ2-1	TGCAGTGCTTATAGGGACTCCAATGAGCAGTTCTTC	CSAYRDSNEQFF
TRBD2	TRBV28	-	TRBJ2-5	TGTGCCAGCAGCGGGGGGGGCCTACGGGAGACCCAGTACTTC	CASSGGGLRETQYF
-	TRBV18	-	TRBJ2-1	TGTGCCAGCTCACCGGCCGCGGAGCAGTTCTTC	CASSPAAEQFF
-	TRBV18	-	TRBJ2-3	TGTGCCAGCTCACCCCTCGGGGAAAGCACAGATACGCAGTATTTT	CASSPLGESTDTQYF
TRBD1	TRBV10-3	-	TRBJ1-5	TGTGCCATCAGTGGGACAGGGGGCAACAATCAGCCCCAGCATTTT	CAISGTGGNNQPQHF
-	TRBV19	-	TRBJ2-7	TGTGCCAGCGGGGTTTCCCTCTCCTACGAGCAGTACTTC	CASGVSLSYEQYF
TRBD1	TRBV6-6	many	TRBJ2-7	TGTGCAGCAGCCCAGGGGGCCTACGAGCAGTACTTC	CAAAQGAYEQYF
-	TRBV18	-	TRBJ2-1	TGTGCCAGCTCACCGCTGGAGGAGCAGTTCTTC	CASSPLEEQFF
-	TRBV12-3/TRBV12-4	few	TRBJ1-4	TGTGCCAGCAGTTTAGCGCAAGCCCAAAAACTGTTTTTT	CASSLAQAQKLFF
TRBD1	TRBV5-1	-	TRBJ2-3	TGCGCCAGCAGCCCTGCGGGGACAGGACGAAGCACAGATACGCAGTATTTT	CASSPAGTGRSTDTQYF